Following are 21 T cell receptor beta chains from one sample sequenced in a study of early T cells in non-severe SARS-CoV-2 infection. TCRdb independently ran MiXCR on the 5' RACE reads; one entry per CDR3 protein. The sample holds 50,000 or so distinct CDR3 sequences, roughly 5.3% seen once. Material for sequencing was whole blood. Receptor source: an adult who was a healthcare worker with PCR-confirmed SARS-CoV-2 infection or an uninfected control (not recorded which).

This clonotype was seen at least ten times. The rearrangement links TRBV7-6 to TRBJ1-1, with D unclear. V was shortened by 1 base and J by 6 bases, with 15 bases between the two germline ends. CDR3 length: 15 residues. From germline, CDR1 is SGHVS and CDR2 FNYEAQ. The CDR3 loop is CASSLEPGGPPEAFF. The CDR3 bases are TGTGCCAGCAGCTTAGAACCAGGAGGTCCTCCTGAAGCTTTCTTT.

This clonotype was seen ten or more times. This chain connects TRBV11-2 to TRBJ1-6; D ambiguous. The CDR3 is made up of 16 amino acids. The V end was cut by 2 bases, the J end by 8 bases, with 16 bases between. Germline V gene lookup returns CDR1 SGHAT and CDR2 FQNNGV. The DNA of the CDR3 is TGTGCCAGCAGCTTACTCCGGGCCCCCCGGGATTCACCCCTCCACTTT. Amino acids: CASSLLRAPRDSPLHF.

This clonotype was observed many times. This sequence joins TRBV6-2 or TRBV6-3 and TRBJ2-1, with D possibly being TRBD2 (6 bases). The germline CDR1 and CDR2 sequences are MNHEY and SVGEGT. V shed 6 bases and J shed 10 bases, with 22 bases lying between them. The CDR3 is made up of 15 amino acids. The CDR3 spells CASRLEPTRRDEQFF. Written as DNA, the CDR3 is TGTGCCAGCAGACTTGAGCCGACTAGGCGAGACGAGCAGTTCTTC.

Ten or more counts support this clonotype. The J gene is TRBJ1-2, the V gene TRBV6-5; 9 bases fit TRBD1. The CDR3 has 14 residues. V lost 6 bases, J lost 5 bases, and 7 bases stayed unmatched. The germline V gene has CDR1 MNHEY and CDR2 SVGAGI. The CDR3 DNA reads as TGTGCCAGCAGCCGGACAGGGGTTAAGTATGGCTACACCTTC. Translation: CASSRTGVKYGYTF.

This clonotype was seen a few times. This chain joins TRBV5-1 and TRBJ1-1, with 7 nucleotides matching TRBD1. There are 14 residues in the CDR3. Trimming removed 2 bases from V and 4 bases from J; junction bases left unmatched: 5. Germline CDR1 and CDR2: SGHRS and YFSETQ. CDR3 protein: CASSFGAGGTEAFF. The CDR3 DNA reads as TGCGCCAGCAGCTTTGGGGCAGGGGGCACTGAAGCTTTCTTT. Full variable domain (outside the CDR3, taken from reference TRBV5-1 and TRBJ1-1): KAGVTQTPRYLIKTRGQQVTLSCSPISGHRSVSWYQQTPGQGLQFLFEYFSETQRNKGNFPGRFSGRQFSNSRSEMNVSTLELGDSALYLCASSFGAGGTEAFFGQGTRLTVV.

This clonotype was seen at least ten times. The V call is TRBV6-5, the J call TRBJ2-7, with D tentatively TRBD2 (5 bases). The CDR3 loop spans 13 amino acids. Trimming pared 7 bases from V and 6 bases from J, leaving 16 bases between. In germline, CDR1 is MNHEY, CDR2 SVGAGI. The CDR3 spells CASTSSLAGEQYF. In DNA, the CDR3 is TGTGCCAGCACATCTAGCCTAGCAGGCGAGCAGTACTTC.

The chain employs TRBV11-2 and TRBJ2-4, with unresolved D. V was trimmed by 2 bases and J by 5 bases, leaving 13 bases between them. This CDR3 has 15 residues. Per the germline V gene, CDR1 is SGHAT and CDR2 is FQNNGV. CDR3 amino acids: CASSLRSAMENIQYF. The CDR3 DNA reads as TGTGCCAGCAGCTTAAGGTCCGCGATGGAAAACATTCAGTACTTC.

Details on this clonotype: A much larger clone is a single base away; this may be a read error. The rearrangement uses TRBV12-5 and TRBJ2-7, with D uncertain. The CDR3 spans 13 residues. The V gene's germline CDR1 is LGHNT and CDR2 FRNRAP. Trimming shortened V by 2 bases and J by 2 bases, and 7 bases separated the two germline ends. CDR3 sequence reads: CASGLRPTYEQYF. The CDR3 nucleotides read TGTGCTAGTGGTTTGCGCCCCACCTACGAGCAGTACTTC.

This clonotype came up many times. The CDR3 bases are TGTGCCAGCAGCTCGGGAGGGGGTCAGCCCCAGCATTTT. Translating gives CASSSGGGQPQHF. The chain is built from TRBV7-2 and TRBJ1-5; D is possibly TRBD1 (6 bases). Trimming cost V 4 bases and J 6 bases, with 10 bases left between them. The CDR3 is 13 amino acids. The germline V gene encodes CDR1 SGHTA and CDR2 FQGNSA.

By share, this clonotype counts as medium-sized. The rearrangement uses TRBV4-1 and TRBJ2-1; a possible D gene is TRBD2 (6 bases). Between the trimmed V and J ends, which lost 1 base and 9 bases, there was a span of 28 bases. CDR1 is MGHRA and CDR2 is YSYEKL in the germline V gene. The CDR3 has 19 residues. In DNA, the CDR3 is TGCGCCAGCAGCCAAGTAGAGCGCGTGTCGGCGGGATCCCTAGGTGAGCAGTTCTTC. It translates to CASSQVERVSAGSLGEQFF.

V gene TRBV6-1 combines with J gene TRBJ2-7; D might be TRBD2 (6 bases). V was cut by 2 bases and J by 7 bases, with 12 bases left in between. CDR1 and CDR2 from the germline V gene are MNHNS and SASEGT. CDR3 length: 13 residues. For the CDR3, the DNA is TGTGCCAGCAGTGAACTGGGGGGTTGGGAGCAGTACTTC. This codes for CASSELGGWEQYF.

The J gene is TRBJ2-5, the V gene TRBV6-2 or TRBV6-3, with 7 bases fitting TRBD2. The CDR3 consists of 16 residues. V trimming: 6 bases; J trimming: 3 bases; junction bases outside the gene matches: 13. CDR1 MNHEY and CDR2 SVGEGT come from the germline V gene. The CDR3 loop is CASRTQPGTTKETQYF. The CDR3 nucleotides read TGTGCCAGCAGAACCCAACCCGGGACTACCAAAGAGACCCAGTACTTC.

This chain links TRBV3-2 with TRBJ2-1; the table's D gene call, TRBD2, was not cross checked with the DNA. TRBV3-2 is a recognized pseudogene. The CDR3 spans 16 residues. CDR3 DNA sequence: TGTGCCAGCAGCCAAGGAGGAGCGGGGGGCTCTCATGAGCAGTTCTTC. It specifies CASSQGGAGGSHEQFF.

The CDR3 loop reads CAWSVLGDEQYF. CDR3 bases: TGTGCCTGGAGTGTATTAGGTGACGAGCAGTACTTC. The V gene is TRBV30, the J gene TRBJ2-7; D unresolved. The CDR3 runs to 12 residues. V was cut by 0 bases and J by 5 bases, with 8 bases left in between. Germline V gene lookup returns CDR1 GTSNPN and CDR2 SVGIG (reference sequence). The full variable domain, completed using reference TRBV30 and TRBJ2-7, is SQTIHQWPATLVQPVGSPLSLECTVEGTSNPNLYWYRQAAGRGLQLLFYSVGIGQISSEVPQNLSASRPQDRQFILSSKKLLLSDSGFYLCAWSVLGDEQYFGPGTRLTVT.

This clonotype was counted at least ten times. V is TRBV2 and J is TRBJ2-5, with no clear D. The CDR3 is made up of 14 amino acids. Germline values: CDR1 SNHLY, CDR2 FYNNEI. Trimming pared 5 bases from V and 4 bases from J, leaving 14 bases between. CDR3 sequence (DNA): TGTGCCAGCAGTAACCCGGGTCTGGCAGAGACCCAGTACTTC. This gives the protein CASSNPGLAETQYF.

The sample holds many counts of this clonotype. The genes are TRBV20-1 and TRBJ2-5; D gene ambiguous. This CDR3 region has 14 residues. The germline CDR1 and CDR2 sequences are DFQATT and SNEGSKA (reference sequence). Trimming removed 3 bases from V and 1 base from J, with 12 bases in between. This CDR3 reads CSASSLGSQETQYF. CDR3 sequence (DNA): TGCAGTGCTAGCTCCCTCGGGTCCCAAGAGACCCAGTACTTC.

This clonotype was picked up many times. This chain connects TRBV12-5 to TRBJ2-6, with 10 positions matching TRBD2. Germline CDR1 is LGHNT and CDR2 is FRNRAP. V was clipped by 5 bases and J by 2 bases; unmatched bases: 18. This CDR3 contains 21 residues. As DNA, the CDR3 is TGTGCTAGTGGTCCCCGGCTTGCGACTAGCGGGCGAATCCCTGGGGCCAACGTCCTGACTTTC. It codes for CASGPRLATSGRIPGANVLTF. Using reference TRBV12-5 and TRBJ2-6 for the parts outside the CDR3, the full variable domain is DARVTQTPRHKVTEMGQEVTMRCQPILGHNTVFWYRQTMMQGLELLAYFRNRAPLDDSGMPKDRFSAEMPDATLATLKIQPSEPRDSAVYFCASGPRLATSGRIPGANVLTFGAGSRLTVL.

This clonotype has ten or more counts. This chain links TRBV19 with TRBJ2-7; D might be TRBD1 (6 bases). The CDR3 covers 14 residues. Trimming removed 3 bases from V and 2 bases from J, with 11 bases in between. The germline gives CDR1 LNHDA, CDR2 SQIVND (reference sequence). The CDR3 bases are TGTGCCAGTAGTATGGGGGCTTCCACCTACGAGCAGTACTTC. Amino acids: CASSMGASTYEQYF. Supplemented by reference TRBV19 and TRBJ2-7, the full variable domain reads DGGITQSPKYLFRKEGQNVTLSCEQNLNHDAMYWYRQDPGQGLRLIYYSQIVNDFQKGDIAEGYSVSREKKESFPLTVTSAQKNPTAFYLCASSMGASTYEQYFGPGTRLTVT.

The sample holds a few counts of this clonotype. This chain joins TRBV4-2 and TRBJ2-7; 8 bases are shared with TRBD1. The CDR3 runs to 15 residues. Germline CDR1 LGHNA, CDR2 YNFKEQ. V was clipped by 0 bases and J by 4 bases; unmatched bases: 5. CDR3 in DNA: TGTGCCAGCAGCCAAGAGCCAGGGGGCGTGTACGAGCAGTACTTC. Its translation: CASSQEPGGVYEQYF.

The table lists this clonotype with many counts. CDR3 sequence reads: CASSRPQGEETQYF. The CDR3 DNA is TGTGCCAGCAGCAGACCACAGGGGGAAGAGACCCAGTACTTC. V usage is TRBV7-2 and J usage is TRBJ2-5; 8 nucleotides line up with TRBD1. This CDR3 is 14 amino acids long. V lost 5 bases, J lost 3 bases, and 5 bases stayed unmatched. The germline V gene has CDR1 SGHTA and CDR2 FQGNSA. The complete variable domain, with remaining parts taken from reference TRBV7-2 and TRBJ2-5, reads GAGVSQSPSNKVTEKGKDVELRCDPISGHTALYWYRQSLGQGLEFLIYFQGNSAPDKSGLPSDRFSAERTGGSVSTLTIQRTQQEDSAVYLCASSRPQGEETQYFGPGTRLLVL.

This clonotype was counted ten times or more. This chain uses TRBV13 with TRBJ2-1; TRBD2 is a possible D gene (6 bases). V lost 5 bases to trimming and J lost 3 bases, with 14 bases between them. This CDR3 has 15 residues. Looked up from germline, CDR1 is PRHDT and CDR2 is FYEKMQ (reference sequence). The CDR3 DNA reads TGTGCCAGCAGCACGCGGGGCGGTTTCTACAATGAGCAGTTCTTC. Its protein product is CASSTRGGFYNEQFF.